A selection of T cell receptor beta chains follows, all from one sample in a study of identical twins. TCRdb ran MiXCR on the 5' RACE reads and lists one entry per CDR3 protein. The sample lists 500,000 to 650,000 distinct CDR3 sequences, 20% to 25% occurring once. These sequences were also reported in another study, on yellow fever vaccine responses in identical twins.

The sequencing sample was made of CD4+ T cells sorted from blood. The receptors originated from a woman aged 18-29 years in good health. Both conserved end residues are part of each CDR3. The D gene is left open where the match is weak. Clone size is stated in some rows and not others, as once, few, many or a class when expanded.

CDR3 protein	CDR3 DNA	D gene	clone size	J gene	V gene
CASSLALWRDTYNEQFF	TGTGCCAGCAGCTTAGCGCTATGGCGGGATACCTACAATGAGCAGTTCTTC	NA	NA	TRBJ2-1	TRBV7-8
CASSITGTEYNEQFF	TGCGCCAGCAGTATTACCGGGACAGAGTACAATGAGCAGTTCTTC	TRBD1	many	TRBJ2-1	TRBV5-1
CASSTGLAGEETQYF	TGTGCCAGCAGCACGGGACTAGCGGGAGAAGAGACCCAGTACTTC	TRBD2	NA	TRBJ2-5	TRBV7-3
CASSPTPLVNYGYTF	TGTGCCAGCTCACCAACACCCCTAGTAAACTATGGCTACACCTTC	NA	few	TRBJ1-2	TRBV18
CASSLWGTSASGDTQYF	TGTGCCAGCAGCTTATGGGGCACTAGCGCCTCCGGGGATACGCAGTATTTT	TRBD2	NA	TRBJ2-3	TRBV11-2
CASSSLRSGANTEAFF	TGTGCCAGCAGCTCCTTAAGGTCGGGGGCGAACACTGAAGCTTTCTTT	NA	few	TRBJ1-1	TRBV7-9
CASSLPAGSTYF	TGCGCCAGCAGCCTGCCTGCTGGTTCTACGTATTTT	NA	few	TRBJ2-3	TRBV5-1
CASSYGTGGTGELFF	TGTGCCAGCAGTTACGGGACAGGGGGCACCGGGGAGCTGTTTTTT	TRBD1	few	TRBJ2-2	TRBV6-5
CASSTDGVTGELFF	TGTGCCAGCAGCACAGACGGGGTAACCGGGGAGCTGTTTTTT	NA	few	TRBJ2-2	TRBV7-7
CSSGRQTYNEQFF	TGTTCTAGCGGGAGGCAGACCTACAATGAGCAGTTCTTC	TRBD2	few	TRBJ2-1	TRBV28
CASSPPPRTGAYEQYF	TGTGCCAGCAGTCCCCCACCCAGGACAGGAGCGTACGAGCAGTACTTC	TRBD1	NA	TRBJ2-7	TRBV12-3/TRBV12-4
CASSQRLNEQFF	TGTGCCAGCAGCCAACGTCTCAATGAGCAGTTCTTC	NA	NA	TRBJ2-1	TRBV4-2
CASSPSGTGDRDTQYF	TGCGCCAGCAGCCCCTCAGGGACAGGGGACAGAGATACGCAGTATTTT	TRBD1	few	TRBJ2-3	TRBV4-1
CASSLLGESGNTIYF	TGCGCCAGCAGCTTGTTGGGTGAATCCGGAAACACCATATATTTT	NA	few	TRBJ1-3	TRBV5-1
CSASRDPVPQNIQYF	TGCAGTGCTAGTCGGGACCCCGTTCCCCAAAACATTCAGTACTTC	NA	few	TRBJ2-4	TRBV20-1
CASRSPTGVGLRTDTQYF	TGCGCCAGTAGGTCCCCGACAGGGGTCGGTCTGAGAACAGATACGCAGTATTTT	TRBD1	few	TRBJ2-3	TRBV5-1
CASSLPTGDTDTQYF	TGTGCCAGCAGCTTACCGACAGGGGACACAGATACGCAGTATTTT	TRBD1	few	TRBJ2-3	TRBV11-3
CASSEMKETQYF	TGTGCCAGCTCCGAGATGAAAGAGACCCAGTACTTC	NA	NA	TRBJ2-5	TRBV28
CSVRGGTNEKLFF	TGCAGCGTCAGGGGCGGAACTAATGAAAAACTGTTTTTT	NA	NA	TRBJ1-4	TRBV29-1
CASSQGQLDQSQHF	TGTGCCAGCAGCCAAGGACAGCTTGATCAGTCCCAGCATTTT	NA	NA	TRBJ1-5	TRBV3-1
CASSLVDREFNYHEQFF	TGTGCCAGCAGCTTAGTGGACAGGGAATTCAATTACCATGAGCAGTTCTTC	TRBD1	NA	TRBJ2-1	TRBV7-9
CASSPLRQGGTDTQYF	TGTGCCAGCAGTCCCCTCAGACAGGGGGGCACAGATACGCAGTATTTT	TRBD1	NA	TRBJ2-3	TRBV6-1
CASSYSDPFNEQFF	TGTGCCAGCAGTTACTCTGACCCCTTCAATGAGCAGTTCTTC	NA	NA	TRBJ2-1	TRBV6-5
CSASRLAGSTSYNEQFF	TGCAGTGCTAGCAGGCTAGCGGGAAGTACCTCCTACAATGAGCAGTTCTTC	TRBD2	NA	TRBJ2-1	TRBV20-1